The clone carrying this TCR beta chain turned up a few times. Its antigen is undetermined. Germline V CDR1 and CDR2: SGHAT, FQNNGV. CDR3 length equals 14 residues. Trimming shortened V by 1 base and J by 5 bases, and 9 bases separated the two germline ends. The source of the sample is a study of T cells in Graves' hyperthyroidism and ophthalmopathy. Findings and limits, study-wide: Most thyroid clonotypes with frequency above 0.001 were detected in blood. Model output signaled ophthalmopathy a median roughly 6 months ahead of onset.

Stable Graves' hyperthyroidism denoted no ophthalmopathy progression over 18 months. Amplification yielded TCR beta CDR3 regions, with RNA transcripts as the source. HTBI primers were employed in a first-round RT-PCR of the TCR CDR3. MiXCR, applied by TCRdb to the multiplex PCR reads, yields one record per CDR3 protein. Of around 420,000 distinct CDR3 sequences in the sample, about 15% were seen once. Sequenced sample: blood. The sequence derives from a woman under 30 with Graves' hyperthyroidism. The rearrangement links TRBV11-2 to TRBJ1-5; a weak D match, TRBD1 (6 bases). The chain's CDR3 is CASSLGTAYQPQHF. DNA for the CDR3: TGTGCCAGCAGCTTAGGGACAGCATATCAGCCCCAGCATTTT.